The clone carrying this TCR beta chain was picked up many times. The antigen remains undetermined. All patients reached thyroid surgery having received no treatment beforehand. These data originate in a study of metastatic and nonmetastatic thyroid tumors. Across the study: Samples came from malignant and benign thyroid patients, and repertoires were compared across blood and tumor or nodule tissue. Regarding the study as a whole: According to reports, the diversity of TCR beta was significantly higher in malignant thyroid tumors than in benign nodules, and this held in both blood and tumor samples.

Original analysis: What underpinned the distant-metastasis classifier for papillary thyroid cancer was the set of CDR3 differences across clinicopathological groups. Via MiXCR, TCRdb re-called the PCR reads. The V and J calls were not made by the authors but by TCRdb's processing. This sample has roughly 55,000 clones; about a sixth occur once, and the top ten carry over 9%. The receptor was derived from a male donor with papillary thyroid cancer or a benign thyroid nodule (not recorded which). Some clones in this sample may be carry-over from other donors' samples. The sequenced material came from blood.

The CDR3 DNA reads as TGTGCCAGCAGTGAAAGGTGGGGTTTGGACTATGGCTACACCTTC. Translating gives CASSERWGLDYGYTF. This chain uses TRBV6-1 with TRBJ1-2; no clear D. The V gene lost 2 bases and the J gene lost 3 bases, with 13 bases spanning the gap. The CDR3 is 15 residues long. Germline CDR1 and CDR2: MNHNS and SASEGT.